The 21 T cell receptor beta chains given below trace back to one sample, sequenced in a study of vaccination and CD4 T cells after COVID-19. Sequencing of cultured CD4+ T cell DNA used the Oncomine TCR Beta short-read assay. A single record per CDR3 protein comes from TCRdb applying MiXCR to the PCR reads. The sample includes 6,500 to 9,000 distinct CDR3 sequences, roughly 36% seen only once; the top ten take under 35%. Treatment of the sample: approximately nine-day PBMC culture with coronavirus spike peptide pools or control peptides (ViraFEST assay). These CD4+ T cells came from an unexposed donor, sampled before the COVID-19 pandemic (2011-2018). Their cognate antigens are unknown. Material for sequencing was CD4+ T cells from blood, cultured in vitro. Receptors were obtained from a human donor in good health.

This clonotype has more than one count but fewer than ten. This sequence joins TRBV2 and TRBJ2-3, with D unresolved. Between the trimmed V and J ends, which lost 9 bases and 1 base, there was a span of 11 bases. The length of the CDR3 is 13 residues. Germline CDR1 and CDR2: SNHLY and FYNNEI. In nucleotides, the CDR3 is TGTGCCAGAACACGTATTGGCACAGATACGCAGTATTTT. It encodes CARTRIGTDTQYF.

The V gene is TRBV2, the J gene TRBJ1-6, with unresolved D. CDR3 size: 12 residues. Per the germline V gene, CDR1 is SNHLY and CDR2 is FYNNEI. Trimming stripped 10 bases from V and 12 bases from J, with 16 bases between. The CDR3 reads CAIGTMEGPLHF. CDR3 DNA: TGTGCCATCGGAACCATGGAAGGACCCCTCCACTTT.

The table lists this clonotype with a few counts. CDR3 nucleotide sequence: TGTGCCAGTAGAGGGACAGGGGGGTATGGCTACACCTTC. Its translation is CASRGTGGYGYTF. The J gene is TRBJ1-2, the V gene TRBV19; 11 bases fit TRBD1. This CDR3 has 13 amino acids. Germline CDR1 reads LNHDA; CDR2 reads SQIVND (reference sequence). Losses at the gene ends were 6 bases for V and 5 bases for J; bases not matched to a gene: 2.

This clonotype was recorded a few times. The V gene is TRBV12-3 or TRBV12-4, the J gene TRBJ1-5, with a possible D match to TRBD1 (5 bases). This CDR3 spans 13 amino acids. Deletions cut 3 bases from V and 7 bases from J, with 10 bases between. CDR3: CASSFPGVQPQHF. CDR3 sequence (DNA): TGTGCCAGCAGTTTTCCGGGGGTCCAGCCCCAGCATTTT.

This clonotype was seen only a few times. In DNA, the CDR3 is TGTGCCAGTAGATTCGGTGGGGACAGTTCGGGGGATGGAGAGACCCAGTACTTC. It is translated as CASRFGGDSSGDGETQYF. The rearrangement uses TRBV19 and TRBJ2-5; weak D call: TRBD1 (7 bases). V dropped 6 bases and J dropped 4 bases, with 27 bases sitting between them. Germline V gene data show CDR1 as LNHDA and CDR2 as SQIVND (reference sequence). The CDR3 is 18 residues long.

A few counts support this clonotype. CDR3 in amino acids: CATSREVGTEAFF. The CDR3 DNA is TGTGCCACCAGCAGAGAAGTTGGCACTGAAGCTTTCTTT. This rearrangement joins TRBV15 to TRBJ1-1; D gene unclear. Germline V gene lookup returns CDR1 LNHNV and CDR2 YYDKDF (reference sequence). The CDR3 length is 13 residues. V was clipped by 0 bases and J by 4 bases, with 6 bases between them.

This clonotype has more than one count but fewer than ten. The chain couples TRBV6-5 to TRBJ1-3, with D possibly TRBD1 on 6 matching bases. Trimming stripped 4 bases from V and 3 bases from J, with 16 bases between. The CDR3 has 16 residues. The V gene's germline CDR1 is MNHEY and CDR2 SVGAGI. This CDR3 reads CASSLRGEGGGNTIYF. The CDR3 DNA reads as TGTGCCAGCAGTTTACGCGGCGAGGGGGGTGGAAACACCATATATTTT.

The rearrangement uses TRBV6-5 and TRBJ1-5; D may be TRBD1 (5 bases). This CDR3 comprises 17 residues. V shed 2 bases and J shed 5 bases, with 19 bases lying between them. Per the germline V gene, CDR1 is MNHEY and CDR2 is SVGAGI. Here the CDR3 DNA reads TGTGCCAGCAGTTACCGAGGGTCCAGGGCCCATCATCAGCCCCAGCATTTT. Translation gives CASSYRGSRAHHQPQHF.

The chain joins TRBV20-1 to TRBJ2-7; 9 bases are a match to TRBD2. V trimming: 0 bases; J trimming: 0 bases; junction bases outside the gene matches: 12. There are 18 residues in the CDR3. In germline, CDR1 is DFQATT, CDR2 SNEGSKA (reference sequence). The CDR3 loop reads CSARDPRSGSGSSYEQYF. For the CDR3, the DNA is TGCAGTGCTAGAGACCCACGGTCAGGTAGCGGGAGCTCCTACGAGCAGTACTTC.

The chain couples TRBV2 to TRBJ1-1, with D unclear. This CDR3 spans 15 amino acids. Looked up from germline, CDR1 is SNHLY and CDR2 is FYNNEI. The germline V and J ends were trimmed by 0 bases and 1 base, with 9 bases remaining between them. CDR3: CASSEAVSGNTEAFF. For the CDR3, the DNA is TGTGCCAGCAGTGAAGCGGTCTCAGGGAACACTGAAGCTTTCTTT.

CDR3 in amino acids: CASTKDGYTF. The CDR3 nucleotides read TGTGCCAGCACCAAAGATGGCTACACCTTC. The chain joins TRBV2 to TRBJ1-2; no clear D gene. Germline-derived CDR1 and CDR2 are SNHLY and FYNNEI. Trimming removed 7 bases at V and 6 bases at J, with 6 bases between. This CDR3 has 10 amino acids.

The V call is TRBV11-1, the J call TRBJ2-5; D may correspond to TRBD1 or TRBD2 (5 bases each). The V gene's germline CDR1 is SGHAT and CDR2 FQDESV (reference sequence). The V end was cut by 5 bases, the J end by 4 bases, with 17 bases between. The CDR3 runs to 15 residues. CDR3 DNA sequence: TGTGCCAGCAGCCTATCAGGGAGATCGCGAGAGACCCAGTACTTC. This gives the protein CASSLSGRSRETQYF.

V and J are TRBV20-1 and TRBJ2-3, with 7 bases identical to TRBD2. Germline CDR1 and CDR2: DFQATT and SNEGSKA (reference sequence). CDR3 length: 11 residues. The J segment lost 7 bases and the V segment lost 6 bases, leaving 4 bases of the junction unmatched. For the CDR3, the DNA is TGCAGTGCCAGGGAGGGCTATACGCAGTATTTT. Translated, it gives CSAREGYTQYF.

The chain recombines TRBV25-1 with TRBJ1-1; D is unresolved. Germline V gene lookup returns CDR1 MGHDK and CDR2 SYGVNS. Trimming shortened V by 6 bases and J by 0 bases, and 8 bases separated the two germline ends. The CDR3 runs to 13 residues. The CDR3 region is CASRLEVNTEAFF. In DNA form, the CDR3 reads TGTGCCAGCAGGTTGGAGGTGAACACTGAAGCTTTCTTT. Variable domain in full (rest from reference TRBV25-1 and TRBJ1-1): EADIYQTPRYLVIGTGKKITLECSQTMGHDKMYWYQQDPGMELHLIHYSYGVNSTEKGDLSSESTVSRIRTEHFPLTLESARPSHTSQYLCASRLEVNTEAFFGQGTRLTVV.

This clonotype is categorized as medium-sized (0.01 to 0.1%). This chain links TRBV10-1 with TRBJ1-2; D uncertain. Trimming removed 3 bases at V and 2 bases at J, with 10 bases between. The CDR3 has 14 amino acids. Germline V gene data show CDR1 as WNHNN and CDR2 as SYGVQD (reference sequence). The CDR3 protein is CASSDGTANYGYTF. DNA of the CDR3: TGCGCCAGCAGTGACGGTACGGCAAACTATGGCTACACCTTC.

The chain links TRBV24-1 to TRBJ1-1; D gene ambiguous. Trimming took 9 bases from V and 10 from J, leaving 11 bases between them. The length of the CDR3 is 10 residues. CDR1 and CDR2 (germline): KGHDR, SFDVKD. The CDR3 DNA reads as TGTGCCACCGAAGGACTTTTAGCTTTCTTT. Amino acids: CATEGLLAFF.

In this sample, this clonotype turned up a few times. The chain links TRBV25-1 to TRBJ2-3; 7 bases map to TRBD1. This CDR3 has 14 residues. CDR1 is MGHDK and CDR2 is SYGVNS in the germline V gene. Germline trimming cut 5 bases from V and 5 bases from J; bases unmatched to any gene: 7. The CDR3 DNA reads TGTGCCAGCAGTATTACAGGGGATGAAGATACGCAGTATTTT. As protein: CASSITGDEDTQYF.

The chain combines TRBV19 with TRBJ1-1; D is undetermined. V lost 5 bases to trimming and J lost 0 bases, with 7 bases between them. CDR3 size: 13 residues. Germline V gene sequence: CDR1 LNHDA, CDR2 SQIVND (reference sequence). For the CDR3, the DNA is TGTGCCAGTAGTTCAACGGTGAACACTGAAGCTTTCTTT. Its protein product is CASSSTVNTEAFF.

V and J are TRBV6-1 and TRBJ2-3, with no clear D. The CDR3 length is 12 residues. V lost 4 bases to trimming and J lost 3 bases, with 5 bases between them. In germline, CDR1 is MNHNS, CDR2 SASEGT. The CDR3 region is CASSVVTDTQYF. CDR3 sequence (DNA): TGTGCCAGCAGTGTGGTGACAGATACGCAGTATTTT.

V usage is TRBV7-9 and J usage is TRBJ2-7; no clear D gene. Germline lookup yields CDR1 SEHNR and CDR2 FQNEAQ (reference sequence). There are 12 residues in the CDR3. The V and J ends lost 1 base and 5 bases respectively, with 6 bases between them. The CDR3 DNA follows: TGTGCCAGCAGCTTAGTTCAGGACGAGCAGTACTTC. Translated: CASSLVQDEQYF.

This clonotype was observed a handful of times. The chain employs TRBV20-1 and TRBJ2-5, with D hard to call. V was clipped by 2 bases and J by 13 bases, with 20 bases between them. The CDR3 sequence is 13 residues long. Germline CDR1 DFQATT, CDR2 SNEGSKA (reference sequence). This chain's CDR3 is CSARSSAKLIAYF. CDR3 DNA sequence: TGCAGTGCTAGAAGCTCGGCCAAGTTAATTGCGTACTTC.